This T cell receptor (beta chain) was obtained from a study of blood T cells in healthy people across ages. In regard to this clonotype: Its antigen is as yet unknown.

Study outcomes and limitations: It was the long-lived donors that had more naive CD4+ cells and higher diversity than aged donors. The study found TCR beta diversity correlated strongly with naive T cell percentage. Older individuals had lower TCR beta diversity per million T cells (the decline was roughly linear).

The authors ran a second PCR of 7 to 11 cycles using a sample-barcoded 5' primer and a J-beta primer mix. MiXCR, applied by TCRdb to the 5' RACE reads, yields one record per CDR3 protein. The sample records about 1,500,000 distinct CDR3 sequences, 25% to 30% being singletons. The sequenced sample was blood. This TCR was sampled from a woman aged 30 to 39 in good health.

The CDR3, as DNA: TGTGCCAGCAGCTCCCTAGCGGGGAGACAAGAGACCCAGTACTTC. Protein product: CASSSLAGRQETQYF. The chain uses TRBV14 and TRBJ2-5; 9 bases match TRBD2. Germline CDR1 and CDR2: SGHDN and FVKESK. The CDR3 has 15 residues. J was trimmed by 2 bases and V by 5 bases; bases with no gene match: 6.